This T cell receptor beta chain was captured in a study of T-cell memory formation after mild COVID-19. Each CDR3 protein is one row after TCRdb ran MiXCR on the 5' RACE reads. Of about 270,000 distinct CDR3 sequences listed, under 20% are singletons. Study observations and caveats: CD4+ clones that contracted lay mainly in CM and EM; CD8+ ones lay in EMRA. SARS-CoV-2 specificity of second-wave clones peaking day 37 was unconfirmed. Memory sampled before infection contained some responding clones, suggesting cross-reactive memory joined.

A note on this clonotype: Its antigen remains unknown.

J gave up 0 bases and V 7 bases, and 8 bases lay outside the gene matches. The CDR3 is made up of 18 amino acids. The origin of this receptor is a man between 18 and 35 years old who had mild COVID-19 (a few samples of this study predate the infection). Cell type and time point are not known. The sequenced sample was PBMCs or a T cell subset sorted from them (not recorded which). This chain joins TRBV12-3 or TRBV12-4 and TRBJ2-2; TRBD2 aligns across 13 bases. DNA of the CDR3: TGTGCCAGCACCACTGGACTAGCGGGGGAGACGAACACCGGGGAGCTGTTTTTT. This encodes CASTTGLAGETNTGELFF.